A single sample is the source of the 16 T cell receptor beta chains below, sequenced in a study of blood T cell repertoires in COVID-19. TCRdb's copy holds only in-frame clones and misses some; the assay was immunoSEQ multiplex PCR. The table has about 250,000 clones, approximately 90% seen once; the top ten hold around 2.9%. Sequenced material: peripheral blood. These receptors were collected from a woman in her twenties or thirties with active or convalescent COVID-19.

The sample holds a few counts of this clone. The chain employs TRBV30 and TRBJ2-2, with D tentatively TRBD2 (6 bases). CDR3 size: 15 residues. V shed 3 bases and J shed 2 bases, with 13 bases lying between them. Germline V lookup: CDR1 GTSNPN, CDR2 SVGIG (reference sequence). The chain's CDR3 is CAWSARRGNTGELFF. DNA for the CDR3: TGTGCCTGGAGCGCTAGGCGGGGAAACACCGGGGAGCTGTTTTTT.

This chain connects TRBV7-3 to TRBJ2-2; 7 bases match TRBD1. The V gene's germline CDR1 is SGHTA and CDR2 FQGTGA. V lost 5 bases to trimming and J lost 6 bases; unmatched junction nucleotides: 6. CDR3 length: 14 residues. The CDR3 DNA reads TGTGCCAGCAGCCCCGACAGGGCAGCCGGGGAGCTGTTTTTT. Translated: CASSPDRAAGELFF.

The chain employs TRBV3-1 (or the pseudogene TRBV3-2) and TRBJ1-1; D may be TRBD1 (5 bases). The CDR3 is 14 residues long. The germline V and J ends were trimmed by 0 bases and 4 bases, with 9 bases remaining between them. Germline loops: CDR1 LGHDT, CDR2 YNNKEL (reference sequence). In DNA, the CDR3 is TGTGCCAGCAGCCAAGAGGGGGGGGTCACTGAAGCTTTCTTT. It codes for CASSQEGGVTEAFF.

This clone was recorded once. The rearrangement joins TRBV27 to TRBJ2-5; the D gene is possibly TRBD2 (7 bases). CDR1 and CDR2 (germline): MNHEY, SMNVEV (reference sequence). There are 15 residues in the CDR3. Deletions cut 3 bases from V and 6 bases from J, with 17 bases between. The CDR3 DNA reads as TGTGCCAGCAGTTTGGGGGGGGGCAGGGAGAAGACCCAGTACTTC. Its protein is CASSLGGGREKTQYF.

The chain combines TRBV30 with TRBJ2-2; D ambiguous. Trimming removed 0 bases at V and 8 bases at J, with 7 bases between. CDR1 is GTSNPN and CDR2 is SVGIG in the germline V gene (reference sequence). The CDR3 totals 12 residues. As DNA, the CDR3 is TGTGCCTGGAGTGTAATCAGGGGGGAGCTGTTTTTT. Translation: CAWSVIRGELFF. Full variable domain (outside the CDR3, taken from reference TRBV30 and TRBJ2-2): SQTIHQWPATLVQPVGSPLSLECTVEGTSNPNLYWYRQAAGRGLQLLFYSVGIGQISSEVPQNLSASRPQDRQFILSSKKLLLSDSGFYLCAWSVIRGELFFGEGSRLTVL.

This clone was detected only a few times. The chain employs TRBV7-8 and TRBJ2-1, with a possible D match to TRBD2 (6 bases). V dropped 5 bases and J dropped 1 base, with 15 bases sitting between them. CDR1 is SGHVS and CDR2 is FQNEAQ in the germline V gene. CDR3 length equals 16 residues. This CDR3 reads CASSPRETRSYNEQFF. In nucleotides, the CDR3 is TGTGCCAGCAGCCCTAGGGAGACTAGGTCCTACAATGAGCAGTTCTTC.

This clone was detected only once. This chain joins TRBV10-3 and TRBJ2-2; a weak D match, TRBD2 (7 bases). CDR1 ENHRY and CDR2 SYGVKD come from the germline V gene. The ends were cut back, 8 bases at V and 6 bases at J, with 16 bases in the middle. The length of the CDR3 is 14 residues. The CDR3 DNA reads as TGTGCCATCGGGTTCCGGGGGGCAGCCGGGGAGCTGTTTTTT. As protein: CAIGFRGAAGELFF.

The rearrangement joins TRBV7-2 to TRBJ1-3; D is unresolved. Germline CDR1 SGHTA, CDR2 FQGNSA. The length of the CDR3 is 15 residues. The ends were cut back, 2 bases at V and 1 base at J, with 9 bases in the middle. In nucleotides, the CDR3 is TGTGCCAGCAGCTTATGGTCAGGTTCTGGAAACACCATATATTTT. Its protein product is CASSLWSGSGNTIYF.

The CDR3 protein is CASSLGQYNEQFF. CDR3 nucleotides: TGCGCCAGCAGCTTGGGACAGTACAATGAGCAGTTCTTC. The rearrangement uses TRBV5-1 and TRBJ2-1, with D perhaps matching TRBD1 (5 bases). Germline CDR1 reads SGHRS; CDR2 reads YFSETQ. The CDR3 sequence is 13 residues long. The ends were cut back, 0 bases at V and 4 bases at J, with 5 bases in the middle.

A single count supports this clone. The gene calls are TRBV29-1 and TRBJ1-1, with a weak D call TRBD1 (6 bases). Germline-derived CDR1 and CDR2 are SQVTM and ANQGSEA. The CDR3 loop spans 13 amino acids. With 8 bases removed from V and 2 bases from J, the gap between germline ends came to 15 bases. In DNA form, the CDR3 reads TGCAGCCCGTCAAAGGGGACAAACACTGAAGCTTTCTTT. Protein sequence: CSPSKGTNTEAFF.

The rearrangement joins TRBV11-1 to TRBJ1-6, with 7 bases that match TRBD1. CDR3 length: 14 amino acids. CDR1 is SGHAT and CDR2 is FQDESV in the germline V gene (reference sequence). The V gene end was trimmed by 0 bases and the J gene end by 7 bases; junction bases not matched to a gene: 0. The CDR3: CASSLARGNSPLHF. The CDR3 DNA follows: TGTGCCAGCAGCTTAGCCAGGGGGAATTCACCCCTCCACTTT.

The rearrangement uses TRBV5-4 and TRBJ1-2, with TRBD1 as a possible D gene (5 bases). This CDR3 comprises 16 residues. In germline, CDR1 is SGHNT, CDR2 YYREEE (reference sequence). Trimming shortened V by 2 bases and J by 6 bases, and 20 bases separated the two germline ends. CDR3 in amino acids: CASSFGQGALKDGYTF. The CDR3 coding sequence is TGTGCCAGCAGCTTCGGGCAGGGTGCCCTTAAAGATGGCTACACCTTC. The entire variable domain, with the rest obtained from reference TRBV5-4 and TRBJ1-2, is as follows: ETGVTQSPTHLIKTRGQQVTLRCSSQSGHNTVSWYQQALGQGPQFIFQYYREEENGRGNFPPRFSGLQFPNYSSELNVNALELDDSALYLCASSFGQGALKDGYTFGSGTRLTVV.

The rearrangement joins TRBV27 to TRBJ2-1; possible D gene TRBD1, 5 bases. Deletions cut 6 bases from V and 4 bases from J, with 13 bases between. The CDR3 contains 14 residues. CDR1 is MNHEY and CDR2 is SMNVEV in the germline V gene (reference sequence). The CDR3 here is CASRDSRLYNEQFF. The CDR3 region has the DNA TGTGCCAGCAGAGACAGCCGTCTTTACAATGAGCAGTTCTTC.

The chain uses TRBV7-9 and TRBJ2-2, with a tentative D call TRBD2 (6 bases). Germline V gives CDR1 SEHNR, CDR2 FQNEAQ (reference sequence). V was shortened by 1 base and J by 4 bases, with 13 bases between the two germline ends. The CDR3 contains 16 residues. CDR3 in amino acids: CASSLGGVLRTGELFF. DNA of the CDR3: TGTGCCAGCAGCTTAGGCGGGGTGTTGCGCACCGGGGAGCTGTTTTTT.

This chain connects TRBV6-5 to TRBJ2-4, with D possibly TRBD2 on 7 matching bases. The germline gives CDR1 MNHEY, CDR2 SVGAGI. The CDR3 totals 16 residues. V lost 4 bases, J lost 0 bases, and 13 bases lay in between. Here the CDR3 reads CASSSFGGLAKNIQYF. In nucleotides, the CDR3 is TGTGCCAGCAGTTCCTTCGGGGGGCTAGCCAAAAACATTCAGTACTTC.

The gene calls are TRBV24-1 and TRBJ1-5; D remains unclear. This CDR3 contains 11 residues. The V gene's germline CDR1 is KGHDR and CDR2 SFDVKD. V was cut by 12 bases and J by 13 bases, with 18 bases left in between. Here the CDR3 reads CAPHGRLGQHF. The CDR3 bases are TGTGCCCCTCACGGCCGACTCGGGCAGCATTTT.